This T cell receptor (beta chain) emerged from a study of identical twins. In germline, CDR1 is MNHEY, CDR2 SVGEGT. The CDR3 covers 17 residues. V trimming: 6 bases; J trimming: 4 bases; junction bases outside the gene matches: 12. MiXCR, run by TCRdb on the 5' RACE reads, gives a single entry per CDR3 protein. The data hold around 490,000 distinct CDR3 sequences, with 13% to 15% observed a single time. These data were also reused for a study on yellow fever vaccine responses in identical twins.

V and J are TRBV6-2 or TRBV6-3 and TRBJ2-3, with 11 bases aligning to TRBD2. The sequenced sample consisted of CD4+ T cells sorted from blood. The receptor's source is a woman between 18 and 29 years old in good health. Written as DNA, the CDR3 is TGTGCCAGCAGCCCGCATCCCGGGACTAGCGGACCAGATACGCAGTATTTT. This encodes CASSPHPGTSGPDTQYF.